These 10 T cell receptor beta chains originate from one sample sequenced in a study of human T cells and chemical hapten exposure. TCRdb reprocessed the RACE reads with MiXCR, giving one entry per CDR3 protein. The data contain about 360,000 distinct CDR3 sequences, roughly 6.9% of them singletons. Time point meaning: patch test 1, 2 weeks after DPC sensitization. Regarding treatment: therapeutic diphenylcyclopropenone sensitization with weekly scalp DPC. This sample comprised whole blood, obtained in connection with sensitization to the hapten diphenylcyclopropenone (DPC). The receptors stem from a woman between 18 and 29 years old with alopecia areata. Some clones in this sample may be carry-over from other donors' samples.

This clonotype was found many times. This rearrangement joins TRBV7-6 to TRBJ2-6; D call uncertain. V was trimmed by 5 bases and J by 0 bases, leaving 11 bases between them. The CDR3 loop spans 16 amino acids. In germline, CDR1 is SGHVS, CDR2 FNYEAQ. The CDR3 nucleotides are TGTGCCAGCAGCAAACCGGGTCCCTCTGGGGCCAACGTCCTGACTTTC. Its protein is CASSKPGPSGANVLTF.

This clonotype was seen many times. The chain links TRBV4-1 to TRBJ2-1; TRBD2 agrees at 11 bases. The V segment lost 2 bases and the J segment 7 bases; nucleotides outside the gene matches: 13. There are 18 residues in the CDR3. Germline CDR1 is MGHRA and CDR2 is YSYEKL. Here the CDR3 DNA reads TGCGCCAGCAGCCAAAGAAGGGCTAGCGGGGGGCTGGGGAATGAGCAGTTCTTC. This gives the protein CASSQRRASGGLGNEQFF.

This clonotype came up a few times. V is TRBV10-3 and J is TRBJ2-2; 8 nucleotides agree with TRBD1. The CDR3 has 17 residues. The junction had 10 bases not matched to a gene; V was cut back by 4 bases and J by 3 bases. The germline gives CDR1 ENHRY, CDR2 SYGVKD. In DNA, the CDR3 is TGTGCCATCAGTGTGCGGGACAGGACTACGGACACCGGGGAGCTGTTTTTT. Residues: CAISVRDRTTDTGELFF.

V and J are TRBV5-1 and TRBJ2-6; D might be TRBD1 (6 bases). The CDR3 covers 15 residues. Germline CDR1 and CDR2: SGHRS and YFSETQ. V was cut by 9 bases and J by 2 bases, with 15 bases left in between. The CDR3 bases are TGCGCCACCTTCGAAGGGGGTACTGGGGCCAACGTCCTGACTTTC. Residues: CATFEGGTGANVLTF.

This clonotype was found a few times. V gene TRBV28 combines with J gene TRBJ2-6; D gene unclear. This CDR3 is 13 amino acids long. Germline lookup yields CDR1 MDHEN and CDR2 SYDVKM. Trimming stripped 3 bases from V and 9 bases from J, with 9 bases between. The CDR3 bases are TGTGCCAGCAGTTTTGAGGCCTTCAACGTCCTGACTTTC. Its translation: CASSFEAFNVLTF. The full variable domain, completed using reference TRBV28 and TRBJ2-6, is DVKVTQSSRYLVKRTGEKVFLECVQDMDHENMFWYRQDPGLGLRLIYFSYDVKMKEKGDIPEGYSVSREKKERFSLILESASTNQTSMYLCASSFEAFNVLTFGAGSRLTVL.

The chain carries TRBV29-1 and TRBJ1-1; no firm D call. V was pared by 7 bases and J by 7 bases, with 13 bases between. Germline CDR1 is SQVTM and CDR2 is ANQGSEA. This CDR3 is built from 11 residues. This chain's CDR3 is CSALRGLEAFF. In nucleotides, the CDR3 is TGCAGCGCATTGCGGGGTCTTGAAGCTTTCTTT. The variable domain in full, completed from reference TRBV29-1 and TRBJ1-1, reads SAVISQKPSRDICQRGTSLTIQCQVDSQVTMMFWYRQQPGQSLTLIATANQGSEATYESGFVIDKFPISRPNLTFSTLTVSNMSPEDSSIYLCSALRGLEAFFGQGTRLTVV.

This clonotype was counted only a few times. The J gene is TRBJ2-3, the V gene TRBV12-3 or TRBV12-4; a weak D match, TRBD1 (6 bases). The CDR3 sequence is 14 residues long. V dropped 2 bases and J dropped 4 bases, with 10 bases sitting between them. CDR3 protein: CASSLSQGPDTQYF. In DNA form, the CDR3 reads TGTGCCAGCAGTTTAAGTCAGGGGCCAGATACGCAGTATTTT.

CDR3 sequence reads: CASSPWTGEEKLFF. Here the CDR3 DNA reads TGTGCCAGCAGTCCTTGGACAGGGGAAGAAAAACTGTTTTTT. The V gene is TRBV12-3 or TRBV12-4, the J gene TRBJ1-4; the match to TRBD1 covers 9 bases. The length of the CDR3 is 14 residues. The V and J ends lost 5 bases and 8 bases, in that order; junction bases with no gene match: 6.

At least ten counts were recorded for this clonotype. V is TRBV6-5 and J is TRBJ1-2, with 8 bases lining up with TRBD1. Germline CDR1 MNHEY, CDR2 SVGAGI. V shed 5 bases, J shed 5 bases, and the junction held 10 bases outside the gene matches. The CDR3 runs to 15 residues. The CDR3 protein is CASSGMDRAVYGYTF. The DNA for the CDR3 is TGTGCCAGCAGTGGGATGGACAGGGCCGTATATGGCTACACCTTC.

There are many counts of this clonotype. This chain uses TRBV21-1 with TRBJ1-1. TRBV21-1 constitutes a pseudogene. There are 13 residues in the CDR3. The CDR3 spells CASSTRQLREAFF. The CDR3 DNA reads as TGTGCCAGCAGCACCCGCCAGCTAAGGGAAGCTTTCTTT.